A single sample is the source of the 13 T cell receptor beta chains below, sequenced in a study of blood T cell repertoires in COVID-19. Here immunoSEQ multiplex PCR was the method, and the copy in TCRdb shows in-frame clones only, minus some. The table has over 200,000 clones, over 75% seen once. The sequencing input was peripheral blood. Source of these receptors: an elderly man with acute or convalescent COVID-19.

The genes are TRBV5-4 and TRBJ2-1; a weak D match, TRBD1 (5 bases). Deletions cut 4 bases from V and 1 base from J, with 15 bases between. Germline V gives CDR1 SGHNT, CDR2 YYREEE (reference sequence). The length of the CDR3 is 16 residues. CDR3 nucleotide sequence: TGTGCCAGCAGCCCCCAAGGTGGGGCGTCCTACAATGAGCAGTTCTTC. It encodes CASSPQGGASYNEQFF.

The chain uses TRBV12-2 and TRBJ2-1; TRBD1 is the table's D call, not checked against the DNA. TRBV12-2 is a pseudogene segment. The CDR3 is 16 residues long. CDR3: CASRLAQGKARVEQFF. CDR3 sequence (DNA): TGTGCAAGTCGCTTAGCGCAGGGGAAAGCCCGGGTTGAGCAGTTCTTC.

This clone was seen many times. The chain carries TRBV9 and TRBJ1-5, with TRBD1 matching over 7 bases. The J segment lost 8 bases and the V segment lost 3 bases, leaving 11 bases of the junction unmatched. The CDR3 has 15 amino acids. Germline CDR1 is SGDLS and CDR2 is YYNGEE. CDR3 sequence: CASSARQGPNEPQHF. For the CDR3, the DNA is TGTGCCAGCAGCGCCCGACAGGGACCAAACGAGCCCCAGCATTTT.

This rearrangement joins TRBV27 to TRBJ2-7; possibly TRBD2 for D (5 bases). This CDR3 is built from 13 residues. The V end lost 6 bases, the J end lost 3 bases, and 12 bases lay between the germline ends. Germline V lookup: CDR1 MNHEY, CDR2 SMNVEV (reference sequence). In DNA form, the CDR3 reads TGTGCCAGCAGCCTCGAGGGCGGCTACGAGCAGTACTTC. Its translation is CASSLEGGYEQYF.

The chain couples TRBV28 to TRBJ2-5, with D tentatively TRBD2 (6 bases). The length of the CDR3 is 14 residues. Germline CDR1 and CDR2: MDHEN and SYDVKM. The V gene lost 2 bases and the J gene lost 1 base, with 8 bases spanning the gap. The CDR3 nucleotides are TGTGCCAGCAGTTTAGCGGGACGCCAAGAGACCCAGTACTTC. This translates into CASSLAGRQETQYF.

The chain links TRBV11-3 to TRBJ2-3; TRBD2 matches at 7 bases. Trimming removed 4 bases from V and 4 bases from J; junction bases left unmatched: 5. This CDR3 comprises 14 residues. Looked up from germline, CDR1 is SGHNT and CDR2 is YENEEA. CDR3 nucleotides: TGTGCCAGCAGCTCGCCGGGGGGACCAGATACGCAGTATTTT. Translating it yields CASSSPGGPDTQYF.

V gene TRBV6-5 combines with J gene TRBJ2-7; 7 bases map to TRBD2. Germline assignment: CDR1 MNHEY and CDR2 SVGAGI. V dropped 5 bases and J dropped 8; count of bases not matched to a gene: 15. The CDR3 sequence is 15 residues long. The DNA of the CDR3 is TGTGCCAGCAGTCAGGAAGGGGCGGGGGTACGTAAGCAGTACTTC. Translating gives CASSQEGAGVRKQYF.

DNA for the CDR3: TGCAGCGCTGGAATAGGTGGGAGAGTTAGCAATGAGCAGTTCTTC. Protein sequence: CSAGIGGRVSNEQFF. The V call is TRBV29-1, the J call TRBJ2-1; a possible D gene is TRBD2 (5 bases). This CDR3 contains 15 residues. CDR1 SQVTM and CDR2 ANQGSEA come from the germline V gene. V was cut by 7 bases and J by 6 bases, with 22 bases left in between.

The gene calls are TRBV5-1 and TRBJ2-1; D may be TRBD1 (6 bases). CDR1 is SGHRS and CDR2 is YFSETQ in the germline V gene. CDR3 size: 15 residues. V was pared by 2 bases and J by 9 bases, with 18 bases between. Written as DNA, the CDR3 is TGCGCCAGCAGCTTAGTTACAGGGAAGGCCGGTGAGCAGTTCTTC. Its translation is CASSLVTGKAGEQFF.

This clone was found a few times. The gene calls are TRBV27 and TRBJ2-2, with D unresolved. This CDR3 comprises 13 residues. Germline CDR1 reads MNHEY; CDR2 reads SMNVEV (reference sequence). The V gene lost 5 bases and the J gene lost 1 base, with 5 bases spanning the gap. CDR3 sequence reads: CASSTGNTGELFF. The CDR3 DNA reads as TGTGCCAGCAGTACGGGGAACACCGGGGAGCTGTTTTTT.

The chain has TRBV10-3 and TRBJ1-2; TRBD1 matches at 7 bases. The CDR3 contains 13 residues. V shed 5 bases and J 5 bases; nucleotides not matched to a gene: 5. The germline V gene encodes CDR1 ENHRY and CDR2 SYGVKD. The CDR3 region has the DNA TGTGCCATCAGTATGGACAGGCGGTATGGCTACACCTTC. Its protein is CAISMDRRYGYTF.

J is TRBJ2-7 and V is TRBV6-2 or TRBV6-3; TRBD1 matches 7 bases. The junction had 12 bases not matched to a gene; V was cut back by 0 bases and J by 4 bases. This CDR3 region has 17 residues. CDR1 is MNHEY and CDR2 is SVGEGT in the germline V gene. CDR3 protein: CASSYSQQGLRRYEQYV. DNA for the CDR3: TGTGCCAGCAGTTACTCCCAACAGGGGCTCAGGCGATACGAGCAGTACGTC.

The chain couples TRBV27 to TRBJ1-6; D gene ambiguous. Germline-derived CDR1 and CDR2 are MNHEY and SMNVEV (reference sequence). The V and J ends lost 2 bases and 12 bases respectively, with 14 bases between them. The CDR3 spans 14 residues. CDR3 nucleotide sequence: TGTGCCAGCAGTTTACGGCAGAGGCATCTACCCCTCCACTTT. Encoded protein: CASSLRQRHLPLHF.